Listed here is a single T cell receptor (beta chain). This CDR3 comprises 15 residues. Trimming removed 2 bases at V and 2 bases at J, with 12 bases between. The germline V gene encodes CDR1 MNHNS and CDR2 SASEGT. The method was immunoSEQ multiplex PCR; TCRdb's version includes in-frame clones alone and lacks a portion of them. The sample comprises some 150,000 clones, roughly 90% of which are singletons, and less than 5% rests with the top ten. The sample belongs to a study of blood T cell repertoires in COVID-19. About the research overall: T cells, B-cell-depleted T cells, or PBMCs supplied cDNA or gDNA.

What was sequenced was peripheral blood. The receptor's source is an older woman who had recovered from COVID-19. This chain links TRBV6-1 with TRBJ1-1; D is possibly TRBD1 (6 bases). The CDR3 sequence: CASSERPGGNTEAFF. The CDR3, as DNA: TGTGCCAGCAGTGAACGGCCGGGGGGCAACACTGAAGCTTTCTTT.